This paragraph covers one T cell receptor (beta chain) sequence. The data were obtained in a study of cytomegalovirus exposure and HLA in healthy donors. Primers: 60 Vbeta forward and 13 Jbeta reverse. Sequencing was performed with immunoSEQ multiplex PCR; in TCRdb, only in-frame clones are kept and a portion is missing. The sample records 110,000 or so clones, 70% to 75% being singletons. CDR3 size: 15 residues. V gave up 2 bases and J gave up 0 bases, with 8 bases separating them. Germline V CDR1 and CDR2: SGHAT, FQNNGV. Input material: PBMCs. V usage is TRBV11-2 and J usage is TRBJ1-5; D gene uncertain. The clonotype comes from a man aged 35 to 55 in good health and CMV-seronegative. CDR3 loop: CASSLSSYSNQPQHF. As DNA, the CDR3 is TGTGCCAGCAGCTTATCAAGCTATAGCAATCAGCCCCAGCATTTT. Combining the CDR3 with reference TRBV11-2 and TRBJ1-5 gives the whole variable domain EAGVAQSPRYKIIEKRQSVAFWCNPISGHATLYWYQQILGQGPKLLIQFQNNGVVDDSQLPKDRFSAERLKGVDSTLKIQPAKLEDSAVYLCASSLSSYSNQPQHFGDGTRLSIL.